A selection of T cell receptor beta chains follows, all from one sample in a study of molecular identifiers for immune sequencing clone quantification. Via MiXCR, TCRdb re-called the PCR reads, giving one row per CDR3 protein. This sample has about 320,000 distinct CDR3 sequences; around 21% occur once, and the top ten carry 0.7% to 0.9%. The specimen was naive CD8+ T cells from blood, with Jurkat cell RNA spiked in. The receptors originated from a human donor in good health. Some libraries in this study had Jurkat cell RNA spiked in. Both conserved end residues are part of each CDR3. Each record gives: V gene, CDR3 protein.

TRBV14,CASSQTGSGDEKLFF
TRBV27,CASSRRNTGELFF
TRBV5-1,CASNLFHGQYTDTQYF
TRBV2,CASSEPVSGSPTDTQYF
TRBV21-1,CASSKAGGAYGYTF
TRBV4-1,CASSQEWPPGNEQFF
TRBV9,CASSVEYEGCLNEQFF
TRBV7-9,CASSLLQGNTIYF
TRBV6-2/TRBV6-3,CASRMDSQYSNQPQHF
TRBV6-2/TRBV6-3,CASSYAPGLTFTDTQYF
TRBV4-1,CASSQGGLAGVKDTQYF
TRBV27,CASSFGGSPLYEQYF
TRBV6-5,CASSPTGMGTDTQYF
TRBV19,CASTWTSGSVYEQYF
TRBV4-3,CASSPSQGMNTEAFF
TRBV19,CASSFHPQGPGYLEAFF
TRBV4-3,CASSQDPSGRSVHEQFF
TRBV12-3/TRBV12-4,CASTSARGHNSPLHF
TRBV30,CAWSVTPTHGYTF
TRBV9,CASSVAGGFDEQYF
TRBV5-1,CASSLDQGRSNYEQYF
TRBV4-1,CASRDRGTTMGTEVFF
TRBV12-3/TRBV12-4,CASSPRGFNTEAFF
TRBV13,CASSSSDREEVYEQYF
TRBV28,CASRQGGGLETQYF
TRBV9,CASSVSGGMNTEAFF
TRBV5-3,CASSEWSLTDCEQYF
TRBV27,CASNEVPPDRAGQPQHF
TRBV6-6,CASTQTPNEELFF
TRBV6-5,CASSYGRGTDEQYF
TRBV5-3,CASSWGQGADEQFF
TRBV4-1,CASSLTTGNTEAFF
TRBV12-3/TRBV12-4,CASSLTGQKAFF